Below, 31 T cell receptor beta chains from the same sample are listed, as sequenced in a study of cytomegalovirus exposure and HLA in healthy donors. The study ran its PCR with 60 Vbeta and 13 Jbeta primers. The repertoire was sequenced with immunoSEQ multiplex PCR; TCRdb's copy has only in-frame clones and lacks some. Seen here are over 200,000 clones, almost 80% observed once, and the top ten hold 1.8%. Specimen: PBMCs. The receptor source for this set is a male donor in good health and CMV-seronegative.

The V gene is TRBV5-1, the J gene TRBJ2-3; 8 nucleotides align to TRBD1. This CDR3 has 14 residues. V lost 5 bases to trimming and J lost 2 bases; unmatched junction nucleotides: 4. CDR1 is SGHRS and CDR2 is YFSETQ in the germline V gene. The CDR3 nucleotides read TGCGCCAGCAGTGGACAGGGACACACAGATACGCAGTATTTT. Amino acid sequence: CASSGQGHTDTQYF.

This clone has only one observation. The chain couples TRBV5-4 to TRBJ2-5; 8 bases fit TRBD2. The CDR3 is 15 amino acids. The germline CDR1 and CDR2 sequences are SGHNT and YYREEE (reference sequence). The V and J ends lost 0 bases and 4 bases, in that order; junction bases with no gene match: 5. The CDR3 DNA follows: TGTGCCAGCAGCTTGGCCGGGGGGGCCAGAGAGACCCAGTACTTC. Its translation: CASSLAGGARETQYF.

This clone was counted once. The rearrangement links TRBV11-1 to TRBJ2-7; D might be TRBD1 (6 bases). Between the trimmed V and J ends, which lost 5 bases and 2 bases, there was a span of 13 bases. The CDR3 totals 14 residues. The V gene's germline CDR1 is SGHAT and CDR2 FQDESV (reference sequence). CDR3 bases: TGTGCCAGCAGCCCCCGTCAGGGGACCTACGAGCAGTACTTC. This encodes CASSPRQGTYEQYF.

The J gene is TRBJ1-6, the V gene TRBV6-5, with 7 bases matching TRBD1. Germline CDR1 MNHEY, CDR2 SVGAGI. The CDR3 length is 15 residues. V trimming: 0 bases; J trimming: 7 bases; junction bases outside the gene matches: 3. CDR3 amino acids: CASSYSRGQNSPLHF. The CDR3 DNA is TGTGCCAGCAGTTACTCGAGGGGGCAAAATTCACCCCTCCACTTT.

This chain uses TRBV2 with TRBJ1-5; D is possibly TRBD1 (6 bases). Trimming took off 5 bases at V and 6 bases at J, with 11 bases between the two ends. CDR3 length equals 13 residues. Germline assignment: CDR1 SNHLY and CDR2 FYNNEI. In nucleotides, the CDR3 is TGTGCCAGCAGTCCACAGGGTGGTCAGCCCCAGCATTTT. Protein sequence: CASSPQGGQPQHF.

The rearrangement uses TRBV27 and TRBJ2-1, with D tentatively TRBD2 (5 bases). V shed 8 bases and J shed 5 bases, with 10 bases lying between them. Germline assignment: CDR1 MNHEY and CDR2 SMNVEV (reference sequence). There are 12 residues in the CDR3. The CDR3 bases are TGTGCCAGCCTACTAGAGAACAATGAGCAGTTCTTC. Amino acid sequence: CASLLENNEQFF.

The chain employs TRBV4-2 and TRBJ2-1; possibly TRBD2 for D (7 bases). This CDR3 contains 16 residues. Trimming stripped 3 bases from V and 6 bases from J, with 18 bases between. Germline V gives CDR1 LGHNA, CDR2 YNFKEQ. Here the CDR3 reads CASSQGGGRDLNEQFF. DNA for the CDR3: TGTGCCAGCAGCCAGGGAGGGGGGAGGGATCTCAATGAGCAGTTCTTC.

This sequence joins TRBV7-2 and TRBJ2-1, with D tentatively TRBD2 (6 bases). V was trimmed by 4 bases and J by 1 base, leaving 11 bases between them. Per the germline V gene, CDR1 is SGHTA and CDR2 is FQGNSA. The CDR3 spans 15 residues. CDR3 sequence: CASSSGARSYNEQFF. As DNA, the CDR3 is TGTGCCAGCAGCTCGGGAGCCAGATCCTACAATGAGCAGTTCTTC.

The chain couples TRBV19 to TRBJ2-7; possibly TRBD1 for D (5 bases). There are 15 residues in the CDR3. V was shortened by 6 bases and J by 5 bases, with 20 bases between the two germline ends. CDR1 is LNHDA, CDR2 SQIVND, per germline (reference sequence). CDR3 in amino acids: CASSPTAILVDEQYF. For the CDR3, the DNA is TGTGCCAGTAGCCCGACAGCCATCCTAGTCGACGAGCAGTACTTC. The full variable domain, completed using reference TRBV19 and TRBJ2-7, is DGGITQSPKYLFRKEGQNVTLSCEQNLNHDAMYWYRQDPGQGLRLIYYSQIVNDFQKGDIAEGYSVSREKKESFPLTVTSAQKNPTAFYLCASSPTAILVDEQYFGPGTRLTVT.

This chain links TRBV18 with TRBJ1-1, with D tentatively TRBD1 (6 bases). V was pared by 4 bases and J by 3 bases, with 21 bases between. Per the germline V gene, CDR1 is KGHSH and CDR2 is LQKENI. CDR3 size: 17 residues. CDR3 sequence reads: CASSRKILGQIDTEAFF. The CDR3 DNA reads as TGTGCCAGCTCACGAAAGATCCTAGGACAGATTGACACTGAAGCTTTCTTT.

In its sample, this clone was seen a few times. An end of the junction does not agree with germline; a read error may underlie this. CDR3 amino acids: CSSSLGGRGGQDTQYF. The CDR3 bases are TGTTCCAGCAGCTTAGGTGGTCGGGGAGGACAAGATACGCAGTATTTT. This rearrangement joins TRBV7-9 to TRBJ2-3, with a weak D call TRBD2 (6 bases). Per the germline V gene, CDR1 is SEHNR and CDR2 is FQNEAQ (reference sequence). This CDR3 has 16 amino acids.

V and J are TRBV28 and TRBJ1-1; D uncertain. The CDR3 extends over 14 amino acids. The germline V and J ends were trimmed by 1 base and 1 base, with 7 bases remaining between them. Germline V gene data show CDR1 as MDHEN and CDR2 as SYDVKM. The chain's CDR3 is CASSLFMSNTEAFF. The CDR3 nucleotides are TGTGCCAGCAGTTTATTTATGTCGAACACTGAAGCTTTCTTT. Full variable domain (outside the CDR3, taken from reference TRBV28 and TRBJ1-1): DVKVTQSSRYLVKRTGEKVFLECVQDMDHENMFWYRQDPGLGLRLIYFSYDVKMKEKGDIPEGYSVSREKKERFSLILESASTNQTSMYLCASSLFMSNTEAFFGQGTRLTVV.

This clone was counted a few times. The chain joins TRBV28 to TRBJ2-5; 8 nucleotides align to TRBD2. The V gene end was trimmed by 7 bases and the J gene end by 3 bases; junction bases not matched to a gene: 10. Germline V lookup: CDR1 MDHEN, CDR2 SYDVKM. The CDR3 has 15 residues. This CDR3 reads CASMVAGHFKETQYF. CDR3 sequence (DNA): TGTGCCAGCATGGTAGCGGGACATTTTAAAGAGACCCAGTACTTC.

This chain connects TRBV7-3 to TRBJ2-5; 8 nucleotides match TRBD1. In germline, CDR1 is SGHTA, CDR2 FQGTGA. V shed 5 bases and J 3 bases; nucleotides not matched to a gene: 5. This CDR3 comprises 14 residues. CDR3 coding DNA: TGTGCCAGCAGCCCAGGGGGCTTTGAAGAGACCCAGTACTTC. Its protein is CASSPGGFEETQYF.

CDR3 amino acids: CASSLGAGGLQETQYF. The DNA of the CDR3 is TGTGCCAGCAGCTTAGGGGCGGGGGGCCTCCAAGAGACCCAGTACTTC. The chain joins TRBV7-2 to TRBJ2-5, with TRBD2 identical over 8 bases. Germline values: CDR1 SGHTA, CDR2 FQGNSA. After removal of 1 base from V and 1 base from J, the junction contained 5 bases not matched to a gene. The CDR3 loop spans 16 amino acids. The whole variable domain, remainder taken from reference TRBV7-2 and TRBJ2-5, is GAGVSQSPSNKVTEKGKDVELRCDPISGHTALYWYRQSLGQGLEFLIYFQGNSAPDKSGLPSDRFSAERTGGSVSTLTIQRTQQEDSAVYLCASSLGAGGLQETQYFGPGTRLLVL.

This chain joins TRBV4-1 and TRBJ2-7, with D perhaps TRBD2 (6 bases). This CDR3 contains 14 residues. The V gene lost 4 bases and the J gene lost 1 base, with 11 bases spanning the gap. Per the germline V gene, CDR1 is MGHRA and CDR2 is YSYEKL. CDR3 in amino acids: CASSRRDGSYEQYF. CDR3 in DNA: TGCGCCAGCAGCCGGAGGGACGGGTCCTACGAGCAGTACTTC.

The chain joins TRBV7-3 to TRBJ2-3; 7 nucleotides line up with TRBD2. From germline, CDR1 is SGHTA and CDR2 FQGTGA. Losses at the gene ends were 2 bases for V and 3 bases for J; bases not matched to a gene: 2. This CDR3 region has 14 residues. The CDR3 spells CASSLAGRTDTQYF. CDR3 bases: TGTGCCAGCAGCTTAGCCGGGAGGACAGATACGCAGTATTTT.

The rearrangement uses TRBV19 and TRBJ1-6, with D uncertain. Looked up from germline, CDR1 is LNHDA and CDR2 is SQIVND (reference sequence). V shed 7 bases and J shed 1 base, with 2 bases lying between them. There are 12 residues in the CDR3. In DNA form, the CDR3 reads TGTGCCAGTACGTCCTATAATTCACCCCTCCACTTT. Protein product: CASTSYNSPLHF.

The chain combines TRBV2 with TRBJ2-3, with D perhaps matching TRBD2 (6 bases). CDR1 is SNHLY, CDR2 FYNNEI, per germline. V shed 8 bases and J shed 1 base, with 10 bases lying between them. The CDR3 is 13 amino acids. The CDR3: CASLPGGTDTQYF. The CDR3 bases are TGTGCCAGCCTCCCGGGGGGCACAGATACGCAGTATTTT.

CDR3 DNA sequence: TGTGCCAGCAGCGCACGACTTCTGGGCGGCAGGGAATACGAGCAGTACTTC. This gives the protein CASSARLLGGREYEQYF. The rearrangement uses TRBV13 and TRBJ2-7, with TRBD1 as a possible D gene (5 bases). V lost 5 bases to trimming and J lost 4 bases, with 24 bases between them. The CDR3 is 17 residues long. CDR1 PRHDT and CDR2 FYEKMQ come from the germline V gene (reference sequence).

This clone was observed a single time. The chain combines TRBV7-9 with TRBJ2-5; tentative D call: TRBD1 (5 bases). This CDR3 is built from 14 residues. The germline V and J ends were trimmed by 2 bases and 0 bases, with 7 bases remaining between them. CDR1 SEHNR and CDR2 FQNEAQ come from the germline V gene (reference sequence). The CDR3 loop is CASSLSRDQETQYF. Here the CDR3 DNA reads TGTGCCAGCAGCTTATCCAGGGACCAAGAGACCCAGTACTTC.

CDR3: CSVDAPTSPRIYNEQFF. In DNA form, the CDR3 reads TGCAGCGTTGACGCCCCGACTAGCCCTCGCATCTACAATGAGCAGTTCTTC. The chain joins TRBV29-1 to TRBJ2-1; 7 nucleotides agree with TRBD2. The CDR3 is 17 amino acids. Germline V gene lookup returns CDR1 SQVTM and CDR2 ANQGSEA. V lost 3 bases and J lost 3; bases outside the gene matches: 14.

CDR3 bases: TGCAGCGGGATCGAGGGGGCTACTGGAAACACCATATATTTT. Its translation is CSGIEGATGNTIYF. The chain employs TRBV29-1 and TRBJ1-3, with 7 bases lining up with TRBD1. CDR1 SQVTM and CDR2 ANQGSEA come from the germline V gene. The CDR3 is 14 residues long. Trimming removed 7 bases from V and 2 bases from J; junction bases left unmatched: 8.

This chain connects TRBV10-3 to TRBJ1-1; 9 bases are a match to TRBD1. This CDR3 contains 16 residues. Germline V gene lookup returns CDR1 ENHRY and CDR2 SYGVKD. After removal of 4 bases from V and 1 base from J, the junction contained 7 bases not matched to a gene. The CDR3 DNA follows: TGTGCCATCAGTGGGGATCCGGGACAGGGGAACACTGAAGCTTTCTTT. Translated: CAISGDPGQGNTEAFF.

The chain uses TRBV5-4 and TRBJ1-2; maybe TRBD1 (6 bases). Trimming stripped 0 bases from V and 5 bases from J, with 8 bases between. The CDR3 has 13 amino acids. Germline V gene data show CDR1 as SGHNT and CDR2 as YYREEE (reference sequence). In DNA, the CDR3 is TGTGCCAGCAGCTTGGGGACAGATTATGGCTACACCTTC. This codes for CASSLGTDYGYTF.

The genes are TRBV29-1 and TRBJ1-3, with a tentative D call TRBD1 (5 bases). V shed 1 base and J shed 1 base, with 14 bases lying between them. CDR3 size: 16 residues. CDR1 SQVTM and CDR2 ANQGSEA come from the germline V gene. Here the CDR3 reads CSVEGLRGGSGNTIYF. The CDR3 nucleotides read TGCAGCGTTGAAGGCCTCCGGGGGGGGTCTGGAAACACCATATATTTT.

The CDR3 sequence is CAPAVQNTEAFF. Written as DNA, the CDR3 is TGTGCCCCAGCGGTACAGAACACTGAAGCTTTCTTT. The J gene is TRBJ1-1, the V gene TRBV7-9; no definite D call. CDR1 SEHNR and CDR2 FQNEAQ come from the germline V gene (reference sequence). The CDR3 contains 12 residues. V was cut by 11 bases and J by 1 base, with 11 bases left in between.

The rearrangement joins TRBV30 to TRBJ1-6, with TRBD1 matching 10 bases. The V gene end was trimmed by 2 bases and the J gene end by 8 bases; junction bases not matched to a gene: 9. Germline values: CDR1 GTSNPN, CDR2 SVGIG (reference sequence). This CDR3 comprises 16 residues. The CDR3 nucleotides read TGTGCCTGGAGTCAACGACAGGGGGCGATTGATTCACCCCTCCACTTT. Translation gives CAWSQRQGAIDSPLHF.

V usage is TRBV5-1 and J usage is TRBJ2-2; 12 bases are shared with TRBD1. CDR1 and CDR2 from the germline V gene are SGHRS and YFSETQ. Trimming took 0 bases from V and 4 from J; bases not matched to a gene: 4. The CDR3 loop spans 17 amino acids. The CDR3 loop reads CASSLEGQGAGTGELFF. The CDR3, as DNA: TGCGCCAGCAGCTTGGAGGGACAGGGGGCAGGCACCGGGGAGCTGTTTTTT.

The J gene is TRBJ1-2, the V gene TRBV4-1; the D gene is possibly TRBD1 (5 bases). There are 14 residues in the CDR3. V shed 2 bases and J shed 3 bases, with 10 bases lying between them. Germline values: CDR1 MGHRA, CDR2 YSYEKL. The CDR3 spells CASSQRRADYGYTF. Written as DNA, the CDR3 is TGCGCCAGCAGCCAACGCAGGGCAGACTATGGCTACACCTTC.

The chain joins TRBV4-2 to TRBJ2-5, with TRBD1 identical over 7 bases. V was clipped by 2 bases and J by 5 bases; unmatched bases: 5. CDR1 LGHNA and CDR2 YNFKEQ come from the germline V gene. The length of the CDR3 is 14 residues. The CDR3 spells CASSQWARGETQYF. The CDR3 DNA reads TGTGCCAGCAGCCAATGGGCCAGGGGGGAGACCCAGTACTTC.